This T cell receptor (beta chain) comes out of a study of CD8+CD57+ T cells in acquired aplastic anemia. Study as a whole: DNA per sorted CD4+ or CD8+ sample ranged about 0.2 to 30 ug, averaging 3.2 ug.

The use of genomic DNA as template underpinned the TCR beta VDJ and CDR3 profiling. Via MiXCR, TCRdb re-called the reads, giving one row per CDR3 protein. The table includes about 160,000 distinct CDR3 sequences, approximately 51% detected once. Overall study findings and caveats: Patients and healthy controls showed no significant CD8+ Simpson's diversity difference. Patients and controls shared 25 to 35 CD8+ CDR3 sequences, which appeared highly expressed in patients and within their immunodominant clones.

It was patients with CD8+CD57+ cell expansion by flow cytometry who were chosen for sequencing. Turning to this clonotype: Its antigen remains unidentified.

V shed 5 bases and J 5 bases; nucleotides not matched to a gene: 3. The CDR3 consists of 13 residues. Germline CDR1 is SGHTA and CDR2 is FQGNSA. This receptor was taken from a human donor with aplastic anemia. This chain joins TRBV7-2 and TRBJ2-5; 9 bases match TRBD2. Source material: sorted CD4+, CD8+, or CD8+CD57+ T cells (not recorded which) from PBMCs. The CDR3 DNA sequence: TGTGCCAGCAGCCGCGCGGGAGGGGAGACCCAGTACTTC. It specifies CASSRAGGETQYF.